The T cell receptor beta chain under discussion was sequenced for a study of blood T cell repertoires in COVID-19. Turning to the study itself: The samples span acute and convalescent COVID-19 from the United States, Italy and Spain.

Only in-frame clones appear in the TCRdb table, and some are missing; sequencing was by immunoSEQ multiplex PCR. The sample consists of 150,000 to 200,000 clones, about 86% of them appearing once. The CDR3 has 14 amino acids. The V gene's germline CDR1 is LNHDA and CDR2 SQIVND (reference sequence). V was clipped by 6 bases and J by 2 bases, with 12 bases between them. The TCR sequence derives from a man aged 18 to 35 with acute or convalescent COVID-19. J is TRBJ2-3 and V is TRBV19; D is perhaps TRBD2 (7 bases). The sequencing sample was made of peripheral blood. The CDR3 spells CASRRGGTTDTQYF. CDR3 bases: TGTGCCAGTAGGAGGGGGGGTACCACAGATACGCAGTATTTT. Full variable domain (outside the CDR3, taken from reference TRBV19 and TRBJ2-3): DGGITQSPKYLFRKEGQNVTLSCEQNLNHDAMYWYRQDPGQGLRLIYYSQIVNDFQKGDIAEGYSVSREKKESFPLTVTSAQKNPTAFYLCASRRGGTTDTQYFGPGTRLTVL.